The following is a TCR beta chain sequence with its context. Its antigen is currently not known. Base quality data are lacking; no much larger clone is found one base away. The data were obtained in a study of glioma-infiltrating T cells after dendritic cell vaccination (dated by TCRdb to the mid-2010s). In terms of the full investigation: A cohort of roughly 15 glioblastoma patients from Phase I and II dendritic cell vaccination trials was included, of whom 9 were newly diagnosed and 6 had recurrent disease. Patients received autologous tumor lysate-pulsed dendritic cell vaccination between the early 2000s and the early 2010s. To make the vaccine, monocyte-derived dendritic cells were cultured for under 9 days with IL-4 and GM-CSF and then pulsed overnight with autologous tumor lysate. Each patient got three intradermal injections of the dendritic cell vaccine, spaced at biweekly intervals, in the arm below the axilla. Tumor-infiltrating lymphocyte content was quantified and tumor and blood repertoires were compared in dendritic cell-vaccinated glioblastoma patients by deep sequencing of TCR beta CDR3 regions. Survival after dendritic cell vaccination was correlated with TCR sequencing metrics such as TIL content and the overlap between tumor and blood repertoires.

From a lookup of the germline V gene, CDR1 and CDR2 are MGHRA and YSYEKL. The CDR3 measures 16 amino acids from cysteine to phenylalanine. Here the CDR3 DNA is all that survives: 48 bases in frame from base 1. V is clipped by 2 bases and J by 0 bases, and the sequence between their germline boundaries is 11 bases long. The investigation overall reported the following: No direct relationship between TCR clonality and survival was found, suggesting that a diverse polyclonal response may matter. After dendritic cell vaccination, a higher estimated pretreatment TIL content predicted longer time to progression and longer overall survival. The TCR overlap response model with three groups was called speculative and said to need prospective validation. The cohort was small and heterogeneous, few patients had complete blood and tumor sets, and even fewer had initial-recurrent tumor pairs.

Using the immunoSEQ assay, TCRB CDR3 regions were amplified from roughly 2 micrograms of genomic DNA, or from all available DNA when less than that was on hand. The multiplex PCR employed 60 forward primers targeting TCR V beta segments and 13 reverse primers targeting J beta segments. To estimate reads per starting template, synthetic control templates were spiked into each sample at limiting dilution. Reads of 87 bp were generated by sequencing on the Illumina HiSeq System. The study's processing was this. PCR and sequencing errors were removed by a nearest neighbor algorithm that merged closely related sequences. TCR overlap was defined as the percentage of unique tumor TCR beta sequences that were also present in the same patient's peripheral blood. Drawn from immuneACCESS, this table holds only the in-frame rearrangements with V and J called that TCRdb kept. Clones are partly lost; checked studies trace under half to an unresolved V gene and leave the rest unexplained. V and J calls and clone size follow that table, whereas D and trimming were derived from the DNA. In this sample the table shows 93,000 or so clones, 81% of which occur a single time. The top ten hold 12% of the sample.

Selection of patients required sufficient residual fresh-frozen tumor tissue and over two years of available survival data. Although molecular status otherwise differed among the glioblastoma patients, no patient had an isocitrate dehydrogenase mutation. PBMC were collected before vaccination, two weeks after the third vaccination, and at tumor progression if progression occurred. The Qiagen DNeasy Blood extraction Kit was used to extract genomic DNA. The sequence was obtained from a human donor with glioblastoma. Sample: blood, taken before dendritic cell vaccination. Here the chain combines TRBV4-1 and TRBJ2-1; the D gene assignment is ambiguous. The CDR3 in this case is CASSQLASISYNEQFF. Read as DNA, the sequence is TGCGCCAGCAGCCAACTGGCCTCCATCTCCTACAATGAGCAGTTCTTC.